One sample yielded the 20 T cell receptor beta chains listed below, sequenced in a study of tissue T cells after allogeneic stem cell transplantation. Libraries were prepared by immunoSEQ multiplex PCR; TCRdb keeps only in-frame clonotypes and omits some of them. Of roughly 51,000 clones in the sample, approximately 70% are singletons; the top ten hold approximately 0.5%. Sequenced input: sorted cells pooled from one or two spleens. These receptors came from a pool of C57BL/6 mice in good health.

Only a few counts were recorded for this clone. The listed genes are named as in mouse. Sequencing ends 1 residue short of the CDR3 end; the germline J gene provides the rest. The V call is TRBV31, the J call TRBJ1-3; D ambiguous. With 0 bases removed from V and 0 bases from J, the gap between germline ends came to 6 bases. Germline CDR1 and CDR2: GKSSPN and SITVG. This CDR3 has 14 residues. CDR3 region: CAWSLRHSGNTLYF. The sequenced CDR3 bases are TGTGCCTGGAGTCTACGGCATTCTGGAAATACGCTCTAT.

With respect to this clone: Germline and genes here are mouse. The missing CDR3 end, 1 residue past where the read stops, is filled in from the germline J gene. This chain joins TRBV1 and TRBJ1-4, with D possibly matching TRBD1 (5 bases). The germline V and J ends were trimmed by 3 bases and 0 bases, with 8 bases remaining between them. Germline assignment: CDR1 NSQYPW and CDR2 LRSPGD (reference sequence). CDR3 length: 15 residues. The CDR3: CTCSARQISNERLFF. Incomplete CDR3 DNA: TGCACCTGCAGTGCGAGACAGATTTCCAACGAAAGATTATTT.

This clone was recorded a few times. Each gene name is a mouse one. The read terminates 1 residue before the CDR3 end, so the remaining end is supplied by the germline J gene. V gene TRBV3 combines with J gene TRBJ1-2, with D maybe TRBD1 (6 bases). The CDR3 is 13 amino acids. Trimming took 4 bases from V and 2 from J, leaving 8 bases between them. Germline V gene sequence: CDR1 SNHLY, CDR2 FYNGKV (reference sequence). The CDR3 here is CASSSTGNSDYTF. Partial CDR3 DNA: TGTGCCAGCAGCTCCACAGGGAACTCCGACTACACC.

This clone was seen a handful of times. Germline and genes: mouse. Read data end 1 residue before the CDR3 end; the end is taken from the germline J gene. This chain connects TRBV13-3 to TRBJ2-7; tentative D call: TRBD1 (5 bases). Germline values: CDR1 NNHDY, CDR2 SYVADS. V was trimmed by 6 bases and J by 0 bases, leaving 10 bases between them. CDR3 length: 13 residues. The CDR3 bases that were read are TGTGCCAGCATAGGACAAAGCTCCTATGAACAGTAC. Its protein product is CASIGQSSYEQY. The full CDR3 sequence reads CASIGQSSYEQYF.

A note on this clone: Gene names follow the mouse nomenclature. Sequencing ends 1 residue short of the CDR3 end; the germline J gene provides the rest. This sample includes further DNA sequences coding for the same CDR3. The chain couples TRBV1 to TRBJ2-5; 7 bases are shared with TRBD2. Germline CDR1 is NSQYPW and CDR2 is LRSPGD (reference sequence). The V and J ends lost 3 bases and 2 bases, in that order; junction bases with no gene match: 2. The CDR3 length is 14 residues. CDR3: CTCSAPGGQDTQYF. Partial CDR3 DNA: TGCACCTGCAGTGCTCCTGGGGGCCAAGACACCCAGTAC. The complete variable domain, with remaining parts taken from reference TRBV1 and TRBJ2-5, reads VTLLEQNPRWRLVPRGQAVNLRCILKNSQYPWMSWYQQDLQKQLQWLFTLRSPGDKEVKSLPGADYLATRVTDTELRLQVANMSQGRTLYCTCSAPGGQDTQYFGPGTRLLVL.

About this clone itself: Gene names refer to mouse genes. Read coverage stops 1 residue before the CDR3 terminus; the germline J gene supplies the remainder. The chain is built from TRBV19 and TRBJ2-7, with 9 bases matching TRBD1. Germline V gene data show CDR1 as FNHDT and CDR2 as SITEND (reference sequence). The CDR3 extends over 14 amino acids. V dropped 5 bases and J dropped 0; count of bases not matched to a gene: 3. The DNA read from the CDR3 is TGTGCCAGCAGCGGGACAGGGAGCTCCTATGAACAGTAC. Translating gives CASSGTGSSYEQY. The whole CDR3 region reads CASSGTGSSYEQYF.

The table lists this clone with a few counts. Gene names are mouse gene names. The CDR3 is cut off 1 residue early in the read; its end comes from the germline J gene. The rearrangement uses TRBV3 and TRBJ1-5; 7 bases line up with TRBD1. Losses at the gene ends were 5 bases for V and 4 bases for J; bases not matched to a gene: 2. CDR1 is SNHLY, CDR2 FYNGKV, per germline (reference sequence). There are 13 residues in the CDR3. This CDR3 reads CASSTQGNQAPLF. The sequenced part of the CDR3 DNA is TGTGCCAGCAGCACACAGGGGAACCAGGCTCCGCTT.

With regard to this clone: Gene names are mouse gene names. The read is 1 residue too short to cover the CDR3 end, so that end is filled in from the germline J gene. The chain carries TRBV3 and TRBJ2-7; D is unclear. This CDR3 has 12 residues. Deletions cut 2 bases from V and 4 bases from J, with 6 bases between. Germline V gives CDR1 SNHLY, CDR2 FYNGKV (reference sequence). The chain's CDR3 is CASSLRHYEQYF. Incomplete CDR3 DNA: TGTGCCAGCAGCTTAAGGCATTATGAACAGTAC.

As for this clone: Any gene name here is a mouse gene name. The missing CDR3 end, 1 residue past where the read stops, is filled in from the germline J gene. The chain links TRBV1 to TRBJ2-7; TRBD1 might be the D (7 bases). The V and J ends lost 3 bases and 6 bases respectively, with 12 bases between them. Germline-derived CDR1 and CDR2 are NSQYPW and LRSPGD (reference sequence). The CDR3 covers 13 residues. The CDR3 protein is CTCSARGRGEQYF. CDR3 DNA (partial): TGCACCTGCAGTGCGAGGGGGCGAGGTGAACAGTAC.

Regarding this clone: Gene names and germline match the mouse. The read terminates 1 residue before the CDR3 end, so the remaining end is supplied by the germline J gene. This chain uses TRBV4 with TRBJ2-3, with 7 bases matching TRBD1. V shed 5 bases and J 2 bases; nucleotides not matched to a gene: 1. The CDR3 contains 13 residues. The V gene's germline CDR1 is LGHDT and CDR2 YNNKQL (reference sequence). This CDR3 reads CASSDRVAETLYF. The sequenced part of the CDR3 DNA is TGTGCCAGCAGCGACAGGGTTGCAGAAACGCTGTAT.

Details on this clone: These gene names are mouse names. Read coverage stops 1 residue before the CDR3 terminus; the germline J gene supplies the remainder. The chain employs TRBV29 and TRBJ2-7; TRBD2 aligns across 8 bases. This CDR3 comprises 12 residues. CDR1 MSHET and CDR2 SYDVDS come from the germline V gene. With V trimmed by 4 bases and J by 7 bases, 3 bases remained unmatched. This CDR3 is CASSSGGREQYF. The sequenced part of the CDR3 DNA is TGTGCTAGCAGTTCGGGGGGGCGAGAACAGTAC.

On this clone: Gene names denote mouse genes. The CDR3 extends 1 residue past the end of the read, so its final part is completed from the germline J gene. The chain recombines TRBV19 with TRBJ2-3; 11 bases are a match to TRBD2. The CDR3 is 16 residues long. Unmatched junction bases numbered 4, after V lost 4 bases and J lost 0 bases. CDR1 is FNHDT and CDR2 is SITEND in the germline V gene (reference sequence). CDR3 DNA, as far as it was read: TGTGCCAGCAGTCCGGGACTGGGGGCTAGTGCAGAAACGCTGTAT. Translating gives CASSPGLGASAETLY. The full CDR3 protein is CASSPGLGASAETLYF.

This clone appeared a single time. Any gene name here is a mouse gene name. The CDR3 end falls 1 residue outside the read, so it is completed with the germline J gene. This rearrangement joins TRBV13-3 to TRBJ1-1; maybe TRBD1 (5 bases). Germline V gene data show CDR1 as NNHDY and CDR2 as SYVADS. V gave up 2 bases and J gave up 1 base, with 9 bases separating them. The CDR3 loop spans 14 amino acids. This chain's CDR3 is CASSDRGVNTEVFF. Incomplete CDR3 DNA: TGTGCCAGCAGTGACCGGGGGGTAAACACAGAAGTCTTC.

As regards this clone: Genes and germline come from the mouse. The read terminates 1 residue before the CDR3 end, so the remaining end is supplied by the germline J gene. V is TRBV20 and J is TRBJ2-5; the D gene is possibly TRBD2 (6 bases). Germline lookup yields CDR1 GFQATS and CDR2 STVNSAI. The V end lost 7 bases, the J end lost 0 bases, and 11 bases lay between the germline ends. The CDR3 runs 13 residues. CDR3 sequence reads: CGVLGVNQDTQYF. The CDR3 DNA, read in part, is TGTGGTGTACTGGGAGTTAACCAAGACACCCAGTAC. Based on the CDR3 plus reference TRBV20 and TRBJ2-5, the full variable domain is GALVYQYPRRTICKSGTSMRMECQAVGFQATSVAWYRQSPQKTFELIALSTVNSAIKYEQNFTQEKFPISHPNLSFSSMTVLNAYLEDRGLYLCGVLGVNQDTQYFGPGTRLLVL.

Comment on this clone: Each gene name is a mouse one. From the germline J gene comes the end of the CDR3, since the read stops 1 residue before it. The chain uses TRBV14 and TRBJ1-4; 7 nucleotides align to TRBD1. The V gene end was trimmed by 1 base and the J gene end by 3 bases; junction bases not matched to a gene: 0. The length of the CDR3 is 14 residues. Germline CDR1 is SGHDT and CDR2 is FRDEAV. The CDR3 here is CASSFTGANERLFF. CDR3 DNA (partial): TGTGCCAGCAGTTTCACAGGGGCCAACGAAAGATTATTT.

A note on this clone: These gene names are mouse names. The sequenced part of the CDR3 DNA is TGTGCCAGCAGCTTAGCGGGGAACACCGGGCAGCTCTAC. This sequence encodes CASSLAGNTGQLY. The entire CDR3 is CASSLAGNTGQLYF. J is TRBJ2-2 and V is TRBV3; the D is unclear. The missing CDR3 end, 1 residue past where the read stops, is filled in from the germline J gene. V lost 0 bases and J lost 2, with 4 bases in between. Germline V gene lookup returns CDR1 SNHLY and CDR2 FYNGKV (reference sequence). The CDR3 covers 14 residues.

Of note for this clone: Genes and germline come from the mouse. The read falls 1 residue short of the CDR3 end, and the missing part is taken from the germline J gene. The chain uses TRBV13-2 and TRBJ2-7, with 14 bases identical to TRBD2. This CDR3 comprises 15 residues. Trimming removed 3 bases from V and 3 bases from J; junction bases left unmatched: 2. From germline, CDR1 is NNHNN and CDR2 SYGAGS (reference sequence). The covered CDR3 bases are TGTGCCAGCGGTGGGGGACTGGGGGGGCGCTATGAACAGTAC. It specifies CASGGGLGGRYEQY. The whole CDR3 reads CASGGGLGGRYEQYF.

In its sample, this clone was seen a few times. Gene and germline names: mouse. The read stops 1 residue short of the end of the CDR3; the missing end is completed from the germline J gene. The rearrangement uses TRBV1 and TRBJ1-1, with D possibly being TRBD1 (5 bases). Trimming cost V 1 base and J 0 bases, with 9 bases left between them. Germline V gives CDR1 NSQYPW, CDR2 LRSPGD (reference sequence). The CDR3 length is 15 residues. CDR3 loop: CTCSAGTPANTEVFF. The DNA read from the CDR3 is TGCACCTGCAGTGCAGGGACACCTGCAAACACAGAAGTCTTC.

Details on this clone: Mouse gene names and germline throughout. The CDR3 extends 1 residue past the end of the read, so its final part is completed from the germline J gene. This chain links TRBV13-2 with TRBJ1-6, with TRBD1 matching 9 bases. TRBJ1-6 is annotated as an ORF whose role is uncertain. The CDR3 contains 17 residues. CDR1 and CDR2 (germline): NNHNN, SYGAGS (reference sequence). Trimming cost V 2 bases and J 0 bases; bases outside gene matches: 3. The covered CDR3 bases are TGTGCCAGCGGTGACGGGACAGGGAATTCCTATAATTCGCCCCTCTAC. As protein: CASGDGTGNSYNSPLY. The entire CDR3 protein reads CASGDGTGNSYNSPLYF.

As to this clone: The gene symbols are mouse symbols. The read halts 1 residue ahead of the CDR3 end, with the missing end drawn from the germline J gene. This chain joins TRBV12-1 and TRBJ2-1; the match to TRBD2 covers 9 bases. With 2 bases clipped from V and 7 bases from J, the junction kept 5 bases outside the gene matches. The CDR3 runs to 14 residues. The germline V gene has CDR1 SGHSN and CDR2 HYEKVE. The DNA read from the CDR3 is TGTGCCAGCTCTCCACTGGGGGGCGGGGCTGAGCAGTTC. Translated, it gives CASSPLGGGAEQF. The whole CDR3 sequence reads CASSPLGGGAEQFF.